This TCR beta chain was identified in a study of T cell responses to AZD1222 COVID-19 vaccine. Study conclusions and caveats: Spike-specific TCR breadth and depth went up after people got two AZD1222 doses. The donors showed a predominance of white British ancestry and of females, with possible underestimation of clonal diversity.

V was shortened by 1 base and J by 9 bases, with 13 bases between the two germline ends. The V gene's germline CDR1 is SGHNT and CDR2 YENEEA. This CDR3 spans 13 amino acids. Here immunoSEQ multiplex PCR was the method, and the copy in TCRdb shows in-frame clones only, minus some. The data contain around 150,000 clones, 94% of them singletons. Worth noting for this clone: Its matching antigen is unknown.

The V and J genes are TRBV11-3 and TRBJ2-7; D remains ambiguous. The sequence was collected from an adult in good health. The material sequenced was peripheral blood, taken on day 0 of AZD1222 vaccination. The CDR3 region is CASSLGQSGVQYF. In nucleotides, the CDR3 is TGTGCCAGCAGCTTAGGCCAGTCTGGGGTGCAGTACTTC.